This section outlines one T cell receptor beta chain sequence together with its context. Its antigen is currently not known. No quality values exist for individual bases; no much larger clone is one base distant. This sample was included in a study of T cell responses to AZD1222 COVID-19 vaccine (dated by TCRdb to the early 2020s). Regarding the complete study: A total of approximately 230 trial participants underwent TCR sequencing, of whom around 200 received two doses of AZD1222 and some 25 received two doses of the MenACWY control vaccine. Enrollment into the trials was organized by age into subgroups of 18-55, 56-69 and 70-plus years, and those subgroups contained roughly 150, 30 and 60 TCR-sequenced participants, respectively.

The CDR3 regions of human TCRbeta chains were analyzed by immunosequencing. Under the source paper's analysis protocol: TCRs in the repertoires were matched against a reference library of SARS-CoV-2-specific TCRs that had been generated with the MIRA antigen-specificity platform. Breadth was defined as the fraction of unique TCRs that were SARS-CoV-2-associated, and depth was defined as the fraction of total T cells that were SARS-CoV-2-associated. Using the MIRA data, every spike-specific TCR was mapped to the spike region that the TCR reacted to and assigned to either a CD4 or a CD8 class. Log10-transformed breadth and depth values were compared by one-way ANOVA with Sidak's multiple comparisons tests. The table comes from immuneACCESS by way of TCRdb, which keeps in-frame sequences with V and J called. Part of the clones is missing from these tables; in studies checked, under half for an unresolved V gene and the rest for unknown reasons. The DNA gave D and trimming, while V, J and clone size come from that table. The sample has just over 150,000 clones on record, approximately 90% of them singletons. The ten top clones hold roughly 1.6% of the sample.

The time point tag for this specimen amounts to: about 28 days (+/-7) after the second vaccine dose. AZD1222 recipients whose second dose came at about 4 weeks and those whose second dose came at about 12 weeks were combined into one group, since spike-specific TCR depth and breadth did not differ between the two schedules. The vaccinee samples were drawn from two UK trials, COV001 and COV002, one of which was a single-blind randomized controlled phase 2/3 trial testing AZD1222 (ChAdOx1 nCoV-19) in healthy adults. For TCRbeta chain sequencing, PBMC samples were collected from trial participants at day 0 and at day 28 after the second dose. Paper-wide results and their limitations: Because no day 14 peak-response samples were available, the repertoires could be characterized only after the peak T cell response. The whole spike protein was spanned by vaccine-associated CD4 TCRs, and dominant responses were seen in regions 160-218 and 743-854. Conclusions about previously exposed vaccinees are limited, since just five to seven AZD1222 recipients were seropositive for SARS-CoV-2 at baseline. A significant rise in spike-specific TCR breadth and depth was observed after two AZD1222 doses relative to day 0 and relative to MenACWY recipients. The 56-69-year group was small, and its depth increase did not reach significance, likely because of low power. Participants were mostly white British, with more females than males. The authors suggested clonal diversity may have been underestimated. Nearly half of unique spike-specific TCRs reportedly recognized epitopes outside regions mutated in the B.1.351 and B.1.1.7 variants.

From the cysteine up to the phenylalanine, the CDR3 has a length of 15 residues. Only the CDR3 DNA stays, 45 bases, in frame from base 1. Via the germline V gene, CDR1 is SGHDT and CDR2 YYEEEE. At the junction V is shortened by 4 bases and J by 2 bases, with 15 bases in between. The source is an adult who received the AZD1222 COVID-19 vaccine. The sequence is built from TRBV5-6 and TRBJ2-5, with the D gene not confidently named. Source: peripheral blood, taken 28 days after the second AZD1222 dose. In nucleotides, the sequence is TGTGCCAGCAGCCTTTACTCTTGGGTACAAGAGACCCAGTACTTC. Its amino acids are CASSLYSWVQETQYF.